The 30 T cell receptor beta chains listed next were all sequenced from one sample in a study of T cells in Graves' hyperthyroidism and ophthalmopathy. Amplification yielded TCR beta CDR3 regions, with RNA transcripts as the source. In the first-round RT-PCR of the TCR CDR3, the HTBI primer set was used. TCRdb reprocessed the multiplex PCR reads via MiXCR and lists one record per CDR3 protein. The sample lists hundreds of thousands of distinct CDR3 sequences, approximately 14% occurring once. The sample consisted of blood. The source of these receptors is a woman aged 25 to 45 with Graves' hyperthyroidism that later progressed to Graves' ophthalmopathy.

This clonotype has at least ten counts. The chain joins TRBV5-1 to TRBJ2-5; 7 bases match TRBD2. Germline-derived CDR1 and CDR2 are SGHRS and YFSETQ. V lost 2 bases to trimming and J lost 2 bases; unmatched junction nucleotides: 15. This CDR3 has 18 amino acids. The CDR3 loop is CASSFAGVAAVGQETQYF. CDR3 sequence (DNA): TGCGCCAGCAGCTTCGCGGGGGTAGCGGCAGTGGGGCAAGAGACCCAGTACTTC.

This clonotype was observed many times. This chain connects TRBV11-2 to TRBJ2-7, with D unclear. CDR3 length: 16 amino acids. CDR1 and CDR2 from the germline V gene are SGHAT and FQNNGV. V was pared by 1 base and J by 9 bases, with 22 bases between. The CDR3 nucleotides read TGTGCCAGCAGCTTAGGAGGTACTAAAGCCTTACGTGCGCAGTACTTC. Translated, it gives CASSLGGTKALRAQYF.

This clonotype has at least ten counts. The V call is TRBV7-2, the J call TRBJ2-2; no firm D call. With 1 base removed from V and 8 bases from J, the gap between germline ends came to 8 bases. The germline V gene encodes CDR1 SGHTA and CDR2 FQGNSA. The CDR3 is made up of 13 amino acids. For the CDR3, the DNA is TGTGCCAGCAGCTTAGTCGTGAGTGGGGAGCTGTTTTTT. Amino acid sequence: CASSLVVSGELFF.

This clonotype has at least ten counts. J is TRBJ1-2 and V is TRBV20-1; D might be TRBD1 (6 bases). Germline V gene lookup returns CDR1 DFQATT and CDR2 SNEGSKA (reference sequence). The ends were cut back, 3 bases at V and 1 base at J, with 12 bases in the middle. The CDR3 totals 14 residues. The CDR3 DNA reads TGCAGTGCTAGTTGGACAGCCTATAACTATGGCTACACCTTC. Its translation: CSASWTAYNYGYTF.

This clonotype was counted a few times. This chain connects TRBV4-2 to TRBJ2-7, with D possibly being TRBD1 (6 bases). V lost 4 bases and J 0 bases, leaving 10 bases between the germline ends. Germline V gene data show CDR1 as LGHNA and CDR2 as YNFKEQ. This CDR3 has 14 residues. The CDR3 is CASSRDRFSYEQYF. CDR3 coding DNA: TGTGCCAGCAGCCGAGACAGGTTCTCCTACGAGCAGTACTTC.

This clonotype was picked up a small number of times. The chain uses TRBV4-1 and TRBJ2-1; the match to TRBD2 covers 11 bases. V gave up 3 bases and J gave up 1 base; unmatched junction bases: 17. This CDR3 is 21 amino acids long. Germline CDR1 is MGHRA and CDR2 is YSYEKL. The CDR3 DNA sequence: TGCGCCAGCAGCCAGATGCCGGGACTAGCGGCCCTCCCGGGGTCCTACAATGAGCAGTTCTTC. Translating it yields CASSQMPGLAALPGSYNEQFF.

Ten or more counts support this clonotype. The CDR3 loop is CASSLQGPTEAFF. The CDR3 region has the DNA TGTGCCAGCAGTTTACAGGGGCCCACTGAAGCTTTCTTT. The chain has TRBV28 and TRBJ1-1, with a tentative D call TRBD1 (6 bases). The germline V gene has CDR1 MDHEN and CDR2 SYDVKM. The CDR3 runs 13 residues. Trimming left V 2 bases short and J 4 bases short, with 8 bases between.

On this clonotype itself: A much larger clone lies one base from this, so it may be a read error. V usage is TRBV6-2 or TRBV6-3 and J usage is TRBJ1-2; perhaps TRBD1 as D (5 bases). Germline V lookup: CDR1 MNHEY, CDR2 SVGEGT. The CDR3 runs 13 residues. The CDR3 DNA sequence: TGTGCCAGCAACGAGGGGCAGAACTATGGCCACACCTTC. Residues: CASNEGQNYGHTF.

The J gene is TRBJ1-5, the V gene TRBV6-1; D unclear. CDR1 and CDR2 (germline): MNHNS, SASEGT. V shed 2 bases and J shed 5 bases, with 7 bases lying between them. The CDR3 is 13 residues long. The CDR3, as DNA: TGTGCCAGCAGTGAAAGCTTGGATCAGCCCCAGCATTTT. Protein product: CASSESLDQPQHF.

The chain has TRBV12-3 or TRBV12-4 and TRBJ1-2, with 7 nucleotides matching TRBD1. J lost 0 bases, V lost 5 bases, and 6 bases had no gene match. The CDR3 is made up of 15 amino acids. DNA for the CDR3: TGTGCCAGCAGTACAACCGGGACAGCTAACTATGGCTACACCTTC. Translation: CASSTTGTANYGYTF.

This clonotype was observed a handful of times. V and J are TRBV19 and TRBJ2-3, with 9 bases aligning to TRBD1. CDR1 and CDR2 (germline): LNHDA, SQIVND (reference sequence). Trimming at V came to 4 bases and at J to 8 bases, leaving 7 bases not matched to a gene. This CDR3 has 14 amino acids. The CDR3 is CASSTTGGEGTQYF. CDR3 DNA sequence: TGTGCCAGTAGTACGACAGGGGGAGAAGGTACGCAGTATTTT.

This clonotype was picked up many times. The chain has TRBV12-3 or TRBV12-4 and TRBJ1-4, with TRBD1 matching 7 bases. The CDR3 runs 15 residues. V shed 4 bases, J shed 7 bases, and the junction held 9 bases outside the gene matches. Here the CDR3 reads CASSSSNRGSEKLFF. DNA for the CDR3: TGTGCCAGCAGTTCATCGAACAGGGGATCTGAAAAACTGTTTTTT.

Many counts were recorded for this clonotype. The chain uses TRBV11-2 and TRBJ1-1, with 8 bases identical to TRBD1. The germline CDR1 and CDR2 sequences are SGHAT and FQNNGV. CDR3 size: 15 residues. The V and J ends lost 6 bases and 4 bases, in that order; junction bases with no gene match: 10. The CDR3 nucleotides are TGTGCCAGCAGGCCACTCACAGGGGGATTCACTGAAGCTTTCTTT. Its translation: CASRPLTGGFTEAFF. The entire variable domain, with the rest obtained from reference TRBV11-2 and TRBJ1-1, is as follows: EAGVAQSPRYKIIEKRQSVAFWCNPISGHATLYWYQQILGQGPKLLIQFQNNGVVDDSQLPKDRFSAERLKGVDSTLKIQPAKLEDSAVYLCASRPLTGGFTEAFFGQGTRLTVV.

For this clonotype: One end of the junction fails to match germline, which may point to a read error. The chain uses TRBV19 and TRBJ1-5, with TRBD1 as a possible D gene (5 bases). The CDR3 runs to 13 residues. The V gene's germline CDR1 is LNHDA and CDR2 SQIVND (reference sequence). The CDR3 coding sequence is TGTGCCAGTAGTATGGCAGGGAGTCAGCCCGAGCATTTT. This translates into CASSMAGSQPEHF.

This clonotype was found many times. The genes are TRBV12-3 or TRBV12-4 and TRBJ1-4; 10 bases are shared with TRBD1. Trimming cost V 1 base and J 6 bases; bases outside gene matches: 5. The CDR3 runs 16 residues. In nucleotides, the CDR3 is TGTGCCAGCAGTTTAGTATTCGGGACAGGGGATGAAAAACTGTTTTTT. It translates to CASSLVFGTGDEKLFF.

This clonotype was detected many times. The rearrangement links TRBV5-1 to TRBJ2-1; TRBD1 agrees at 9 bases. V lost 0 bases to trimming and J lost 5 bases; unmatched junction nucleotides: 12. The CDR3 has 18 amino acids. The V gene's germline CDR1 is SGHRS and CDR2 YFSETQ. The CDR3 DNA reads TGCGCCAGCAGCTTGGGGAAATTTGGGGACAGGGCTAACAATGAGCAGTTCTTC. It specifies CASSLGKFGDRANNEQFF.

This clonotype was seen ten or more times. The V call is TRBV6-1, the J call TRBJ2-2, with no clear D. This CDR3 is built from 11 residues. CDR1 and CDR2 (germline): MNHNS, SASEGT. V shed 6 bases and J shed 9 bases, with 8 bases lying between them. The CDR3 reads CASRFGRELFF. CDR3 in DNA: TGTGCCAGCAGATTCGGTAGGGAGCTGTTTTTT.

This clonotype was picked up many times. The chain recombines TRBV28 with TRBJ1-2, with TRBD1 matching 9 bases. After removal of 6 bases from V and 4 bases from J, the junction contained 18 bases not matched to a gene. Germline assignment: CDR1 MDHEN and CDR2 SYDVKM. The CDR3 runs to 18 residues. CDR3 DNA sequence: TGTGCCAGCAGCTCCCTTTCCGGGACAGGGTCCGTTTTCTATGGCTACACCTTC. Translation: CASSSLSGTGSVFYGYTF.

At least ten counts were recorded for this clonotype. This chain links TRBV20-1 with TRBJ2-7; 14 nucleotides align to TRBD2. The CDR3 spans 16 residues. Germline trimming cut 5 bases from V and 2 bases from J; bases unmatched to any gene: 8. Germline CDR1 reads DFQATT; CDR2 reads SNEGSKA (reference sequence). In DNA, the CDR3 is TGCAGTGCTCATGGACTAGCGGGAGGCTTAACCTACGAGCAGTACTTC. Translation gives CSAHGLAGGLTYEQYF.

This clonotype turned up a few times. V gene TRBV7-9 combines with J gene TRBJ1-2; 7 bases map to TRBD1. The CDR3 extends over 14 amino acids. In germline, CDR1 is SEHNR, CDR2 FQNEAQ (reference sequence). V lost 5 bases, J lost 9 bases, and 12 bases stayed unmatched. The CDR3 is CASSPQGGGYSYTF. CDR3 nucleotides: TGTGCCAGCAGCCCGCAGGGGGGAGGTTATAGCTACACCTTC.

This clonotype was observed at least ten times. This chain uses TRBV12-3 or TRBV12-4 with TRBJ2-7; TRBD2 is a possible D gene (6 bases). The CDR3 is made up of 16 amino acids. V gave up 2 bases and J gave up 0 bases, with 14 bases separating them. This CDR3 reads CASSLNRGRSSYEQYF. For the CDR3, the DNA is TGTGCCAGCAGTTTAAATCGGGGGAGGAGCTCCTACGAGCAGTACTTC.

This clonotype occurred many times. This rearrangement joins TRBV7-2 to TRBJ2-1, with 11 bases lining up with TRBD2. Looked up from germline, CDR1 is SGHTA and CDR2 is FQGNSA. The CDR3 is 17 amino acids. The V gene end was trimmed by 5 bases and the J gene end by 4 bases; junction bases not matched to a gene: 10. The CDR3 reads CASSPNPLAGVYNEQFF. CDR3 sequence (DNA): TGTGCCAGCAGCCCCAACCCACTAGCGGGAGTTTACAATGAGCAGTTCTTC. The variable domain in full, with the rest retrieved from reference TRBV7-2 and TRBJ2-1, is GAGVSQSPSNKVTEKGKDVELRCDPISGHTALYWYRQSLGQGLEFLIYFQGNSAPDKSGLPSDRFSAERTGGSVSTLTIQRTQQEDSAVYLCASSPNPLAGVYNEQFFGPGTRLTVL.

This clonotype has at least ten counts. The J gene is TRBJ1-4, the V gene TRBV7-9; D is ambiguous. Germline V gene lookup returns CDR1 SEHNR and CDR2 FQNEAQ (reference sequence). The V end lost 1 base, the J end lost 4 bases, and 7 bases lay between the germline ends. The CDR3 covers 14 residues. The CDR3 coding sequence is TGTGCCAGCAGCTTAGTAATGGTTAATGAAAAACTGTTTTTT. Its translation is CASSLVMVNEKLFF.

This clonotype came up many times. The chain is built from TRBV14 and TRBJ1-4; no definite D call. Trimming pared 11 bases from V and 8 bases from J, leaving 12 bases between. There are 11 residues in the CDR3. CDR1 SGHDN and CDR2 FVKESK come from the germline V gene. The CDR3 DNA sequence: TGTGCCGGAGGAGAGGACGAAAAACTGTTTTTT. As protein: CAGGEDEKLFF.

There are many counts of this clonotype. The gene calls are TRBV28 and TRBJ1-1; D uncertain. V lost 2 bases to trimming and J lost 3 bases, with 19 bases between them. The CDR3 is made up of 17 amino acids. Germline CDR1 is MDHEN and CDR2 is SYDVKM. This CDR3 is CASSLIQVRNLYTEAFF. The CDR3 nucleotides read TGTGCCAGCAGTTTAATCCAGGTCCGTAATTTGTACACTGAAGCTTTCTTT.

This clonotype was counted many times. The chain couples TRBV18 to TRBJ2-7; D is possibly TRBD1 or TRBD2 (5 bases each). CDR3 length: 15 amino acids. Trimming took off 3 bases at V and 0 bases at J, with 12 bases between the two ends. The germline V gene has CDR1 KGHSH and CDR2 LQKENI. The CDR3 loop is CASSPGVGFSYEQYF. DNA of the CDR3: TGTGCCAGCTCACCGGGGGTGGGATTCTCCTACGAGCAGTACTTC.

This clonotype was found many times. Here the CDR3 reads CASSPLAGVETQYF. The CDR3 coding sequence is TGTGCCAGCAGCCCTCTAGCGGGAGTCGAGACCCAGTACTTC. The chain couples TRBV7-2 to TRBJ2-5; 10 bases align to TRBD2. The germline CDR1 and CDR2 sequences are SGHTA and FQGNSA. V shed 5 bases and J 5 bases; nucleotides not matched to a gene: 5. The CDR3 spans 14 residues.

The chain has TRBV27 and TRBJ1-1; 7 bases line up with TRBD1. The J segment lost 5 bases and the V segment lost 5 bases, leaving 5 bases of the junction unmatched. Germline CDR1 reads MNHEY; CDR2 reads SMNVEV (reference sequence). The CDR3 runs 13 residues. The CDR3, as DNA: TGTGCCAGCAGTGGACAGGTTTGGACTGAAGCTTTCTTT. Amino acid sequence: CASSGQVWTEAFF.

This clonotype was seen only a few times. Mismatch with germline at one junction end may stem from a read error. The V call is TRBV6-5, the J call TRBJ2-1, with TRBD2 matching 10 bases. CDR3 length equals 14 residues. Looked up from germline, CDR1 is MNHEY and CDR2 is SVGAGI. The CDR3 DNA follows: TGCGCCAGCAGTTACTCGACTAGCGGGAATGAGCAGTTCTTC. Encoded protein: CASSYSTSGNEQFF.

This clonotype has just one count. The CDR3 sequence is CASSLGGYAYGYTF. CDR3 nucleotides: TGTGCCAGCAGTTTAGGGGGGTATGCCTATGGCTACACCTTC. The chain recombines TRBV12-3 or TRBV12-4 with TRBJ1-2, with a weak D call TRBD1 (5 bases). There are 14 residues in the CDR3. V lost 1 base, J lost 4 bases, and 10 bases lay in between.